The T cell receptor beta chain under discussion was sequenced for a study of T cells in Graves' hyperthyroidism and ophthalmopathy. RNA transcripts were the template for amplifying TCR beta CDR3 regions. TCR CDR3 regions were first amplified by RT-PCR with HTBI primers. TCRdb re-called the multiplex PCR reads through MiXCR, storing one row per CDR3 protein. The data hold 530,000 or so distinct CDR3 sequences, with 24% observed a single time. This clonotype was recorded many times. The CDR3 covers 16 residues. With 6 bases clipped from V and 4 bases from J, the junction kept 9 bases outside the gene matches.

The clonotype comes from a woman aged 30 to 39 with Graves' ophthalmopathy. This chain joins TRBV12-3 or TRBV12-4 and TRBJ2-5; TRBD1 aligns across 12 bases. The material sequenced was blood. CDR3 coding DNA: TGTGCCAGCAGGAAGACAGGGACAGGGGGCGGAGAGACCCAGTACTTC. Amino acids: CASRKTGTGGGETQYF.